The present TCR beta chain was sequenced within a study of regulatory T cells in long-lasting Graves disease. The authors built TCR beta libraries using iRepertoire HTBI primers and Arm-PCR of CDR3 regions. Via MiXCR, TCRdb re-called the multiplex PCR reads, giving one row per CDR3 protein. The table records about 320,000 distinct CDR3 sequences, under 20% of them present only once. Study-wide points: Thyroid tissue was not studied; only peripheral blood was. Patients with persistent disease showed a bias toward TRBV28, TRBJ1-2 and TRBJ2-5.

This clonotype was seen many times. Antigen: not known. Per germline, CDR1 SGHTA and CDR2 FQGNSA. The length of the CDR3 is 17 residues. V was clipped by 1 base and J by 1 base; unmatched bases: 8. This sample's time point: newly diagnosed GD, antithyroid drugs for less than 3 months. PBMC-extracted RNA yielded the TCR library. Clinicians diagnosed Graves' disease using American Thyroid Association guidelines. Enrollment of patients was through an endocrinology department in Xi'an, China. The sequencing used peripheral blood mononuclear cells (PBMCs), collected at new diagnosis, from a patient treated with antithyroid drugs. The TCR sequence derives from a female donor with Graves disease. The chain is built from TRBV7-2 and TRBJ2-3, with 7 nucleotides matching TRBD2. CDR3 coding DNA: TGTGCCAGCAGCTTAGAGCGGGCCCGGGGGGGCACAGATACGCAGTATTTT. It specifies CASSLERARGGTDTQYF.